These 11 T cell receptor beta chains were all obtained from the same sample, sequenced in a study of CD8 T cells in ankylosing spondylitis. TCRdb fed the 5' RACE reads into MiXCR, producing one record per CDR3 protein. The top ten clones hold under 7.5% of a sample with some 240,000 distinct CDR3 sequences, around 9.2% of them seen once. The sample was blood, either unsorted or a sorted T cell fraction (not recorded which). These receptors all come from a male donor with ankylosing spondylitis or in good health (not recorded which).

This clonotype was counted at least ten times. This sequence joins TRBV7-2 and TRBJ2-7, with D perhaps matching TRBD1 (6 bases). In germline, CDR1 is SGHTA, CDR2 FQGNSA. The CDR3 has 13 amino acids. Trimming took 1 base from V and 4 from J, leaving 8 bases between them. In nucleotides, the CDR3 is TGTGCCAGCAGCTTAGGGACAGAGTACGAGCAGTACTTC. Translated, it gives CASSLGTEYEQYF.

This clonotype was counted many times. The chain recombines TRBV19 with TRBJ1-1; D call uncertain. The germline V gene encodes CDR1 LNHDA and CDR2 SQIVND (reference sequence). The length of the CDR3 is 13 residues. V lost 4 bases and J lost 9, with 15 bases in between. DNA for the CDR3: TGTGCCAGTAGTACGCAAGACCGGGTCCAAGCTTTCTTT. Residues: CASSTQDRVQAFF.

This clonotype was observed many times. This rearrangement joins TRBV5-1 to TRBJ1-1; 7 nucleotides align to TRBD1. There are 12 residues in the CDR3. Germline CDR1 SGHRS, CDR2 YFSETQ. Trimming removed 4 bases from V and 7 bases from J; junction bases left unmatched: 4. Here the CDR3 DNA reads TGCGCCAGCAGCCCCCAGGGGGATGAAGCTTTCTTT. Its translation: CASSPQGDEAFF.

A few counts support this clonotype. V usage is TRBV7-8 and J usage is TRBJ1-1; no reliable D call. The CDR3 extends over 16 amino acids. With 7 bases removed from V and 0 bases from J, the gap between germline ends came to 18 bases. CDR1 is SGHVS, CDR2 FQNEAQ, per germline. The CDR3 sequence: CASTNSPAALNTEAFF. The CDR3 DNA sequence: TGTGCCAGCACCAATTCGCCCGCGGCGCTGAACACTGAAGCTTTCTTT.

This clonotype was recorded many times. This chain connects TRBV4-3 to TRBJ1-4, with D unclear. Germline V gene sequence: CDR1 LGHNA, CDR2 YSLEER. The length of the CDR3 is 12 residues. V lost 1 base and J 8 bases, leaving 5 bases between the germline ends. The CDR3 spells CASSQGNEKLFF. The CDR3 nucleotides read TGCGCCAGCAGCCAAGGGAACGAAAAACTGTTTTTT.

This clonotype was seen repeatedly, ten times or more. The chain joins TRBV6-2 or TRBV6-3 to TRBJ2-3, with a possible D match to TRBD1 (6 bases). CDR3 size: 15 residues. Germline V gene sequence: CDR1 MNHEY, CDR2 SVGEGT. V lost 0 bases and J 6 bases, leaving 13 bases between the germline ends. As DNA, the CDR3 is TGTGCCAGCAGTTACTCGAGACAGGCGGCGGATACGCAGTATTTT. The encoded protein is CASSYSRQAADTQYF.

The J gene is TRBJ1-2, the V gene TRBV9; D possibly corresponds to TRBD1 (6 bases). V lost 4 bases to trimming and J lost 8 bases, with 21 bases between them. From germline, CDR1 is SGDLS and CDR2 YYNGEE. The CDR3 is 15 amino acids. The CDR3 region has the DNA TGTGCCAGCAGCCCTACAATACAGGGACGGGCGGGCTACACCTTC. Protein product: CASSPTIQGRAGYTF.

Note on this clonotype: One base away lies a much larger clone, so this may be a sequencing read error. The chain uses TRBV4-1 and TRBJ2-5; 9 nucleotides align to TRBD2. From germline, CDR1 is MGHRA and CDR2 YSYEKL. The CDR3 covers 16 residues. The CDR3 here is CASSQAASGTVKTRYF. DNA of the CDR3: TGCGCCAGCAGCCAAGCAGCTAGCGGGACTGTGAAGACCCGGTACTTC.

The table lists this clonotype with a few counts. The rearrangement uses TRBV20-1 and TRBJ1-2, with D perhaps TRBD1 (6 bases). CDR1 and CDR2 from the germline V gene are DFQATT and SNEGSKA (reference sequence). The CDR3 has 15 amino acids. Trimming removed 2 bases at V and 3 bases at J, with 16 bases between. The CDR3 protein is CSARPPGGGDYGYTF. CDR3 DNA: TGCAGTGCTAGACCTCCGGGAGGGGGGGACTATGGCTACACCTTC.

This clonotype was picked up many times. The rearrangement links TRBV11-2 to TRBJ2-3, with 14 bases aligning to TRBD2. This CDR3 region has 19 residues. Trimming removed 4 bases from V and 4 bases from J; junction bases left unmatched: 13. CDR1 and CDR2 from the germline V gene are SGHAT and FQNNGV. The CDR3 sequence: CASSSANLGLAGEADTQYF. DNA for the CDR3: TGTGCCAGCAGCTCCGCGAACCTGGGACTAGCGGGAGAGGCAGATACGCAGTATTTT.

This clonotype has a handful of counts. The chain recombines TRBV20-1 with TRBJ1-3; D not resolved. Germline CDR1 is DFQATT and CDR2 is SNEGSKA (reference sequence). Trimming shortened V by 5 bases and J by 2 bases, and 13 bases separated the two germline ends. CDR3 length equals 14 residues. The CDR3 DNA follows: TGCAGTGCTGCGTCAGGAGGGACTGGAAACACCATATATTTT. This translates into CSAASGGTGNTIYF.